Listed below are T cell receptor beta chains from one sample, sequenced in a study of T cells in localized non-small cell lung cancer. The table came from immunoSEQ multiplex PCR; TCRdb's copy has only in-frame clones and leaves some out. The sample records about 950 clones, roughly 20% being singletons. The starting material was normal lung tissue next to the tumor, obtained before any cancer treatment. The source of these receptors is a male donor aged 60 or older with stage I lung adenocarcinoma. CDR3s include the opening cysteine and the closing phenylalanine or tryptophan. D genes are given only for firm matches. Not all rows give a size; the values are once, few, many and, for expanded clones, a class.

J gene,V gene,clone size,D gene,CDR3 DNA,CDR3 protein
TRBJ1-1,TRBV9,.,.,TGTGCCAGCAGCCCGCTCGGGGAGAACACTGAAGCTTTCTTT,CASSPLGENTEAFF
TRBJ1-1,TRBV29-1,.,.,TGCAGCGTTAGAGGGGGGTCGAACACTGAAGCTTTCTTT,CSVRGGSNTEAFF
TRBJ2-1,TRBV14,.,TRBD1,TGTGCCAGCAGCCAAGATCCGGGGCAGGGGGACAATGAGCAGTTCTTC,CASSQDPGQGDNEQFF
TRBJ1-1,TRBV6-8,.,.,TGTGCCAGCAGTAGCCCCGGGGACGGCGTATGGCAGGCTTTCTTT,CASSSPGDGVWQAFF
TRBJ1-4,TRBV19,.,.,TGTGCCAGTACCCCCAGGGTAGGCGAAAAACTGTTTTTT,CASTPRVGEKLFF
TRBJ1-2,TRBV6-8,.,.,TGTGCCAGCAGTTACCCCGGAGTCCTCTATGGCTACACCTTC,CASSYPGVLYGYTF
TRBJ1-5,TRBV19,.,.,TGTGCCAGTAGTCTCAATAGCAATCAGCCCCAGCATTTT,CASSLNSNQPQHF
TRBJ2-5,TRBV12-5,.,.,TGTGCTAGTGGTTTGGTACCCGGGGCCCAAGAGACCCAGTACTTC,CASGLVPGAQETQYF
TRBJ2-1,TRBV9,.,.,TGTGCCAGCAGCGCCCCCGGAGGGGGCCGGGAGCAGTTCTTC,CASSAPGGGREQFF
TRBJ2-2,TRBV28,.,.,TGTGCCAGCAGTTTATATCCCACTGTCACGGGGGAGCTGTTTTTT,CASSLYPTVTGELFF
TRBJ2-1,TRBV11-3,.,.,TGTGCCAGCAGCTTAACGCCTTCCTACAATGAGCAGTTCTTC,CASSLTPSYNEQFF
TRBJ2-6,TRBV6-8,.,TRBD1,TGTGCCAGCAGTTACCCCTCAAACAGGGGGGCTGGGGCCAACGTCCTGACTTTC,CASSYPSNRGAGANVLTF
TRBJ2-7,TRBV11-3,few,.,TGTGCCAGCAGCTTAGGATTCGGGGAAACAGGGTTCTCCTACGAGCAGTACTTC,CASSLGFGETGFSYEQYF
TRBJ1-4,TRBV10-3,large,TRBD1,TGTGCCATCAGTGAGTCGGGACAGGGCAACGAAAAACTGTTTTTT,CAISESGQGNEKLFF
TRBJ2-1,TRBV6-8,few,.,TGTGCCATCACCGTCGACATCGGGCAGGAGCAGTTCTTC,CAITVDIGQEQFF
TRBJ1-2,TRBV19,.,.,TGTGCCACCCTGGAACAGGGCGGAGGCTACACCTTC,CATLEQGGGYTF
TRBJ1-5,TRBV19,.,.,TGTGCCAGTAGTATCCGGGACATGGCCCAGCATTTT,CASSIRDMAQHF
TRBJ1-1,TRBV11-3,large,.,TGTGCCAGCAGCTTTCGTCCGGGGCCCATGAACACTGAAGCTTTCTTT,CASSFRPGPMNTEAFF
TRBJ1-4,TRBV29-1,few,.,TGCAGCGTCAGAGGGGAGGGCGAAAAACTGTTTTTT,CSVRGEGEKLFF
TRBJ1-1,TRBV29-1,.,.,TGCAGCGTTGAAGATCGCGGTCGGCGGACTGAAGCTTTCTTT,CSVEDRGRRTEAFF
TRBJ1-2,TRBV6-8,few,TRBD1,TGTGCCAGCAGACAGGGACAGGGCCCTTATGGCTACACCTTC,CASRQGQGPYGYTF
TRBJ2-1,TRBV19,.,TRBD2,TGTGCCAGTACCCTGGATGCTAGCGGCTACAATGAGCAGTTCTTC,CASTLDASGYNEQFF
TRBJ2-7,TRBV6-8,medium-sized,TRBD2,TGTGCCAGCAGTTACTCGGGAGGGGTCACTGTCTACGAGCAGTACTTC,CASSYSGGVTVYEQYF
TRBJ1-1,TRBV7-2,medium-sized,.,TGTGCCAGCAGCCCGAGCACAGGCACTGAAGCTTTCTTT,CASSPSTGTEAFF
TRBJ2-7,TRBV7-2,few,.,TGTGCCAGCAGCTTCGGCCAGCCGAAGGACGAGCAGTACTTC,CASSFGQPKDEQYF
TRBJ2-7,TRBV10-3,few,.,TGTGCCATCAGTGCCCCCGGGAAGAGATCCTACGAGCAGTACTTC,CAISAPGKRSYEQYF
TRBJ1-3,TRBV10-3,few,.,TGTGCCATCAGTGAGATTCAAGACACCATATATTTT,CAISEIQDTIYF
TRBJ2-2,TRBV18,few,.,TGTGCCAGCTCACCACCGACTTCCGGACGGGGGGAGCTGTTTTTT,CASSPPTSGRGELFF
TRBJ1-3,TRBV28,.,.,TGTGCCAGCAACTCCCCGGGACAAGGAAACACCATATATTTT,CASNSPGQGNTIYF
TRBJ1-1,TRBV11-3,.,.,TGTGCCAGCAGCTTAGGCGGTACCCACACTGAAGCTTTCTTT,CASSLGGTHTEAFF